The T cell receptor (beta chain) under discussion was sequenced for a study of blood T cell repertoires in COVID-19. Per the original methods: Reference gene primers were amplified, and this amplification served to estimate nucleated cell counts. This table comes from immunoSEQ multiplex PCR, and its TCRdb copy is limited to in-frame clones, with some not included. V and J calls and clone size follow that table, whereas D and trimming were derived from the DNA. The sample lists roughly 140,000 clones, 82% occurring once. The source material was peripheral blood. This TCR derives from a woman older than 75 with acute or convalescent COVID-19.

The CDR3 DNA is TGTGCCAGCAGTGAAAGTAAGGGGTGGGCACCCCTCCACTTT. Its protein is CASSESKGWAPLHF. The chain links TRBV6-1 to TRBJ1-6; perhaps TRBD1 as D (5 bases). The CDR3 is 14 residues long. CDR1 is MNHNS, CDR2 SASEGT, per germline. Trimming took off 2 bases at V and 11 bases at J, with 13 bases between the two ends.